This T cell receptor (beta chain) was retrieved from a study of OX40 agonist ivuxolimab in advanced cancers. The junction had 13 bases not matched to a gene; V was cut back by 5 bases and J by 7 bases. CDR1 and CDR2 (germline): LNHDA, SQIVND (reference sequence). The CDR3 extends over 17 amino acids. Data came from immunoSEQ multiplex PCR; TCRdb stores just in-frame clones and leaves some out. The sample carries about 54,000 clones, approximately 84% recorded once. The sample consisted of CD4+ or CD8+ T cells sorted from blood, taken in a trial of the OX40 agonist ivuxolimab. The chain uses TRBV19 and TRBJ2-2; 10 nucleotides agree with TRBD1. The sequence was obtained from an adult with an advanced solid tumor such as melanoma, head and neck, liver or kidney cancer. The CDR3 DNA is TGTGCCAGTAGTCCCAGCTCTGACAGGGGGCAGGGCGGGGAGCTGTTTTTT. Amino acid sequence: CASSPSSDRGQGGELFF.